Below, 24 T cell receptor beta chains from the same sample are listed, as sequenced in a study of OX40 agonist ivuxolimab in advanced cancers. The library was built by means of the immunoSEQ multiplex PCR assay. TCRdb carries this immuneACCESS record with in-frame sequences only. Its versions omit some clonotypes, under half of them owing to an unresolved V gene in the studies checked, with the rest unexplained. The sample table shows some 25,000 clones, and 65% to 90% are seen once. Around 16% of the sample belongs to the ten largest clones. The input for sequencing was CD4+ or CD8+ T cells sorted from blood, taken in a trial of the OX40 agonist ivuxolimab. The receptors stem from an adult with an advanced solid tumor such as melanoma, head and neck, liver or kidney cancer.

The sample holds a few counts of this clone. The chain has TRBV11-3 and TRBJ2-1, with D possibly matching TRBD1 (5 bases). Trimming removed 4 bases from V and 7 bases from J, with 11 bases in between. The CDR3 totals 13 residues. Germline CDR1 and CDR2: SGHNT and YENEEA. The CDR3 DNA follows: TGTGCCAGCAGCTCAGGGTTCTTGAATGAGCAGTTCTTC. Protein: CASSSGFLNEQFF.

This chain links TRBV9 with TRBJ1-5; D perhaps matches TRBD1 (5 bases). This CDR3 comprises 15 residues. Germline V gives CDR1 SGDLS, CDR2 YYNGEE. The V end was cut by 3 bases, the J end by 1 base, with 11 bases between. CDR3 in amino acids: CASSASWGSNQPQHF. The CDR3 DNA is TGTGCCAGCAGCGCGTCTTGGGGGAGCAATCAGCCCCAGCATTTT.

This sequence joins TRBV9 and TRBJ1-2, with D perhaps TRBD1 (5 bases). The germline CDR1 and CDR2 sequences are SGDLS and YYNGEE. This CDR3 contains 16 residues. Trimming stripped 0 bases from V and 5 bases from J, with 17 bases between. The CDR3 is CASSVAGSGAPYGYTF. The CDR3 nucleotides are TGTGCCAGCAGCGTAGCAGGGTCCGGGGCTCCTTATGGCTACACCTTC.

This chain connects TRBV7-9 to TRBJ2-5, with D perhaps TRBD1 or TRBD2 (6 bases each). Germline loops: CDR1 SEHNR, CDR2 FQNEAQ (reference sequence). The V and J ends lost 8 bases and 12 bases respectively, with 31 bases between them. This CDR3 has 16 residues. CDR3 nucleotides: TGTGCCAGCGCGAGCTACTCCCAAGAGGGGGGCCGTCTCAAGTACTTC. Its protein is CASASYSQEGGRLKYF.

V and J are TRBV7-8 and TRBJ1-5, with D possibly TRBD1 on 5 matching bases. Trimming took 8 bases from V and 5 from J, leaving 13 bases between them. Looked up from germline, CDR1 is SGHVS and CDR2 is FQNEAQ. The CDR3 has 13 amino acids. The CDR3: CASGQSGDQPQHF. The CDR3 region has the DNA TGTGCCAGCGGTCAATCGGGGGATCAGCCCCAGCATTTT.

CDR3 in amino acids: CASVGVGTSGRAISYEQYF. CDR3 bases: TGTGCCAGCGTAGGGGTTGGGACTAGCGGGAGGGCCATCTCCTACGAGCAGTACTTC. The J gene is TRBJ2-7, the V gene TRBV5-5; the match to TRBD2 covers 16 bases. The CDR3 length is 19 residues. J was trimmed by 0 bases and V by 7 bases; bases with no gene match: 13. Germline V gene lookup returns CDR1 SGHKS and CDR2 YYEKEE (reference sequence). The entire variable domain, with the rest obtained from reference TRBV5-5 and TRBJ2-7, is as follows: DAGVTQSPTHLIKTRGQQVTLRCSPISGHKSVSWYQQVLGQGPQFIFQYYEKEERGRGNFPDRFSARQFPNYSSELNVNALLLGDSALYLCASVGVGTSGRAISYEQYFGPGTRLTVT.

V usage is TRBV4-1 and J usage is TRBJ1-1, with unresolved D. The ends were cut back, 0 bases at V and 1 base at J, with 6 bases in the middle. The germline gives CDR1 MGHRA, CDR2 YSYEKL. The CDR3 is 14 amino acids. Written as DNA, the CDR3 is TGCGCCAGCAGCCAAGAGGGTCGGAACACTGAAGCTTTCTTT. Translation gives CASSQEGRNTEAFF.

V usage is TRBV5-4 and J usage is TRBJ1-2; D not resolved. V shed 4 bases and J shed 4 bases, with 14 bases lying between them. Germline CDR1 is SGHNT and CDR2 is YYREEE (reference sequence). The CDR3 contains 14 residues. CDR3 loop: CASSVRTSTYGYTF. The CDR3 DNA reads TGTGCCAGCAGCGTTCGTACTTCCACCTATGGCTACACCTTC.

The chain recombines TRBV7-9 with TRBJ2-1; either TRBD1 or TRBD2 may fit D (6 bases each). Germline CDR1 and CDR2: SEHNR and FQNEAQ (reference sequence). V lost 2 bases, J lost 1 base, and 18 bases lay in between. This CDR3 region has 18 residues. The CDR3 DNA reads TGTGCCAGCAGCTTAAAGGCACCGGGGGCGGCATCCTACAATGAGCAGTTCTTC. This gives the protein CASSLKAPGAASYNEQFF.

The gene calls are TRBV7-9 and TRBJ2-7; weak D call: TRBD1 (5 bases). Germline V lookup: CDR1 SEHNR, CDR2 FQNEAQ (reference sequence). V was pared by 7 bases and J by 6 bases, with 16 bases between. This CDR3 contains 13 residues. The CDR3 loop is CASNPTGFIEQYF. The CDR3 nucleotides read TGTGCCAGCAACCCTACAGGTTTCATCGAGCAGTACTTC.

The chain recombines TRBV6-6 with TRBJ2-3, with 14 nucleotides matching TRBD2. Trimming took 6 bases from V and 5 from J; bases not matched to a gene: 7. Germline V gives CDR1 MNHNY, CDR2 SVGAGI (reference sequence). The CDR3 consists of 16 residues. Here the CDR3 reads CASSRLAGGREDTQYF. The CDR3 DNA sequence: TGTGCCAGCAGCCGACTAGCGGGGGGGCGTGAAGATACGCAGTATTTT.

The V and J genes are TRBV11-2 and TRBJ2-2, with D unresolved. Trimming left V 3 bases short and J 4 bases short, with 15 bases between. This CDR3 contains 16 residues. Germline-derived CDR1 and CDR2 are SGHAT and FQNNGV. DNA of the CDR3: TGTGCCAGCAGCTTGACTGTCACCCCGAGCACCGGGGAGCTGTTTTTT. It codes for CASSLTVTPSTGELFF.

V is TRBV27 and J is TRBJ2-7; TRBD2 is a possible D gene (7 bases). The germline gives CDR1 MNHEY, CDR2 SMNVEV (reference sequence). The CDR3 spans 16 residues. Trimming pared 7 bases from V and 1 base from J, leaving 20 bases between. Here the CDR3 DNA reads TGTGCCAGCAAGCTGGCGGCGGGGGCAATTTCCTACGAGCAGTACTTC. This translates into CASKLAAGAISYEQYF.

The chain recombines TRBV6-6 with TRBJ1-1; D not resolved. CDR1 is MNHNY, CDR2 SVGAGI, per germline (reference sequence). The V and J ends lost 2 bases and 8 bases respectively, with 18 bases between them. This CDR3 region has 15 residues. The CDR3 loop reads CASSYVEGGLREAFF. Written as DNA, the CDR3 is TGTGCCAGCAGTTACGTCGAGGGTGGCCTTCGGGAAGCTTTCTTT.

The CDR3 DNA sequence: TGTGCCAGCAGTGCCGTTGAGATAGGCGGCGGGCAGTTCTTC. As protein: CASSAVEIGGGQFF. The chain employs TRBV28 and TRBJ2-1; unclear D gene. V was clipped by 5 bases and J by 12 bases, with 20 bases between them. The germline gives CDR1 MDHEN, CDR2 SYDVKM. The CDR3 runs 14 residues.

The rearrangement links TRBV13 to TRBJ1-6; 10 bases are shared with TRBD1. J lost 9 bases, V lost 8 bases, and 4 bases had no gene match. The germline V gene encodes CDR1 PRHDT and CDR2 FYEKMQ (reference sequence). The CDR3 extends over 13 amino acids. In nucleotides, the CDR3 is TGTGCCAGCCGGGACAGGGGTTTTTCACCCCTCCACTTT. Its translation is CASRDRGFSPLHF.

This clone was observed once. The chain links TRBV27 to TRBJ2-7; 8 nucleotides line up with TRBD2. The CDR3 contains 16 residues. The ends lost 6 bases at V and 2 bases at J; junction bases unmatched: 12. Germline V gene lookup returns CDR1 MNHEY and CDR2 SMNVEV (reference sequence). CDR3 in amino acids: CASRQSTSGAAYEQYF. The CDR3, as DNA: TGTGCCAGCAGACAATCAACTAGCGGAGCTGCCTACGAGCAGTACTTC.

The chain is built from TRBV19 and TRBJ2-1, with D unresolved. The CDR3 runs 11 residues. Germline lookup yields CDR1 LNHDA and CDR2 SQIVND (reference sequence). Trimming took off 5 bases at V and 4 bases at J, with 3 bases between the two ends. CDR3 loop: CASSAYNEQFF. CDR3 coding DNA: TGTGCCAGTAGTGCATACAATGAGCAGTTCTTC.

This chain links TRBV4-2 with TRBJ2-1; tentatively, D is TRBD1 (5 bases). Between the trimmed V and J ends, which lost 1 base and 8 bases, there was a span of 18 bases. Germline V CDR1 and CDR2: LGHNA, YNFKEQ. The length of the CDR3 is 16 residues. The CDR3 region is CASSQAFSKGYDEQFF. CDR3 nucleotide sequence: TGTGCCAGCAGCCAAGCCTTCTCGAAGGGGTACGATGAGCAGTTCTTC.

J is TRBJ1-2 and V is TRBV7-8; D possibly corresponds to TRBD1 (5 bases). The germline V gene has CDR1 SGHVS and CDR2 FQNEAQ. CDR3 size: 15 residues. The V end lost 4 bases, the J end lost 5 bases, and 17 bases lay between the germline ends. CDR3 amino acids: CASSYRDGARYGYTF. The CDR3 DNA follows: TGTGCCAGCAGCTACCGGGACGGCGCCAGATATGGCTACACCTTC.

The V call is TRBV7-3, the J call TRBJ2-6; D is uncertain. CDR3 length: 15 amino acids. The V end was cut by 2 bases, the J end by 0 bases, with 5 bases between. CDR1 and CDR2 from the germline V gene are SGHTA and FQGTGA. CDR3 region: CASSLGGSGANVLTF. CDR3 bases: TGTGCCAGCAGCTTAGGCGGCTCTGGGGCCAACGTCCTGACTTTC.

The V and J genes are TRBV7-2 and TRBJ1-5; D is possibly TRBD1 (5 bases). This CDR3 region has 15 residues. Germline V CDR1 and CDR2: SGHTA, FQGNSA. Trimming pared 7 bases from V and 5 bases from J, leaving 18 bases between. DNA for the CDR3: TGTGCCAGCACCCTCTCCGCGGGACCACATCAGCCCCAGCATTTT. Protein: CASTLSAGPHQPQHF.

The chain carries TRBV5-4 and TRBJ2-5; D is unclear. V lost 2 bases and J 7 bases, leaving 9 bases between the germline ends. This CDR3 has 12 amino acids. CDR1 is SGHNT, CDR2 YYREEE, per germline (reference sequence). CDR3 nucleotides: TGTGCCAGCAGCTTCGATCTTGGGACCCAGTACTTC. It translates to CASSFDLGTQYF.

This chain connects TRBV9 to TRBJ2-5; weak D call: TRBD2 (5 bases). Trimming removed 3 bases from V and 1 base from J, with 16 bases in between. CDR1 is SGDLS and CDR2 is YYNGEE in the germline V gene. The CDR3 has 16 amino acids. The CDR3 nucleotides are TGTGCCAGCAGCGGGCGACTCGCGGAGGTCCAAGAGACCCAGTACTTC. Its translation: CASSGRLAEVQETQYF.